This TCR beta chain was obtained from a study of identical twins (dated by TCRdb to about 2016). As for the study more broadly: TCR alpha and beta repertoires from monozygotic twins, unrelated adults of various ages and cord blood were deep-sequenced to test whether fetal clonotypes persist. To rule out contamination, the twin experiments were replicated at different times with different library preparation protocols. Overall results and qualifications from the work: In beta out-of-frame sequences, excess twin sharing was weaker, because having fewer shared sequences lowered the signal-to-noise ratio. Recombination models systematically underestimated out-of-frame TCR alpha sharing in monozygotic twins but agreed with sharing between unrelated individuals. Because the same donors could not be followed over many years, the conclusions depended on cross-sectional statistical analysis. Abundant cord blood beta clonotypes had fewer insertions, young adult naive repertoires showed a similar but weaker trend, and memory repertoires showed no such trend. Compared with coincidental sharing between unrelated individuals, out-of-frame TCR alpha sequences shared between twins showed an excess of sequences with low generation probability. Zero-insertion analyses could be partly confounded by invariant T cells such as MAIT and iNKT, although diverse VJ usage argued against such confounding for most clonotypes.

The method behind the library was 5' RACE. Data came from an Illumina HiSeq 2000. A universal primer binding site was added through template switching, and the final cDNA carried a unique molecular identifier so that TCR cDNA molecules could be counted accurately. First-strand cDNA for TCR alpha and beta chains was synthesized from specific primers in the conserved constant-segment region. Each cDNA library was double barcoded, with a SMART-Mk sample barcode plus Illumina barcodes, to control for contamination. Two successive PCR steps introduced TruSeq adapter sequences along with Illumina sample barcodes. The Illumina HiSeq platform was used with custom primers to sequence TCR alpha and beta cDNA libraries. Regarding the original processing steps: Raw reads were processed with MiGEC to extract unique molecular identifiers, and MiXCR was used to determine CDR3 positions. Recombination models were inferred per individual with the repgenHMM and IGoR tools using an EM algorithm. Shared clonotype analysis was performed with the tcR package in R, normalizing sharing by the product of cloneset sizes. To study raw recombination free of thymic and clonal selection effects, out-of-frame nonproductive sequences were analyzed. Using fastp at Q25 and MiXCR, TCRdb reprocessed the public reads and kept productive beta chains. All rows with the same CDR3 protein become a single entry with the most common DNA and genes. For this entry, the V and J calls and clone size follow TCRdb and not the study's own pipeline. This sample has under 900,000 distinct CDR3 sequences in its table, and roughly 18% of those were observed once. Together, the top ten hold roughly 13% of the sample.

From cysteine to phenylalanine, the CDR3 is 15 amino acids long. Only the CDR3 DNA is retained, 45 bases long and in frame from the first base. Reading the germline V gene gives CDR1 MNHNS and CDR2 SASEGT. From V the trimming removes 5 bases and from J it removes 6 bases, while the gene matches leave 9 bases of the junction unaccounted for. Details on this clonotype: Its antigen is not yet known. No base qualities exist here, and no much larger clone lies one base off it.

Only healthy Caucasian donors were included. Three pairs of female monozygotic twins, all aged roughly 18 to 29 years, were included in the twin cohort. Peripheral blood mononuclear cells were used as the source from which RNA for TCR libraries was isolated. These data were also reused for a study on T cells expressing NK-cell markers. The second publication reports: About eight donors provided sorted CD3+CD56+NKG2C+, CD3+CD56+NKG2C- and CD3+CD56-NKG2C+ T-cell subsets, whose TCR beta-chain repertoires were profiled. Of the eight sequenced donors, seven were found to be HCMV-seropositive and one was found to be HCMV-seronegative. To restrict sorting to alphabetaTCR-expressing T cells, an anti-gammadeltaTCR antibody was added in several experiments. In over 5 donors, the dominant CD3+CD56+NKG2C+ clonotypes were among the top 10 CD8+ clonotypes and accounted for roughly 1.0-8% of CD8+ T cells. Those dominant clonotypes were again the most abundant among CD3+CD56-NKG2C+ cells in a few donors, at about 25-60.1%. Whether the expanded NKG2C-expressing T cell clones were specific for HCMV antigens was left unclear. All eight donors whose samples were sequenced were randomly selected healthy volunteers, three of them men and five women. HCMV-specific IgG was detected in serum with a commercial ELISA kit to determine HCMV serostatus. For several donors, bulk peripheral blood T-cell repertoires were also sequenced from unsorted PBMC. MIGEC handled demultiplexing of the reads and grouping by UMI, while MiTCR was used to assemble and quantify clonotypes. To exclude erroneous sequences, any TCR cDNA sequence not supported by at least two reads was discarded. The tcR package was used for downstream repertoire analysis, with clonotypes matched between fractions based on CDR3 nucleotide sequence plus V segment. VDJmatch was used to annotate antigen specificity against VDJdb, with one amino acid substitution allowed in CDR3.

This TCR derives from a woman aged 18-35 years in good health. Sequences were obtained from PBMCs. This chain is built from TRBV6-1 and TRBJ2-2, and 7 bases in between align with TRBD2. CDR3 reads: CASSRVGGSAGELFF. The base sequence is TGTGCCAGCAGTCGGGTGGGCGGGAGCGCCGGGGAGCTGTTTTTT.